This T cell receptor beta chain was identified during a study of vaccination effects on CD4 cells after COVID-19. Study-wide context: All participants had two doses of either the BNT162b2 or mRNA-1273 vaccine. Whole-study findings and limits: A shortage of convalescent patients and an absence of early post-infection timepoints characterized the study. Healthy vaccinees' vaccine-induced clones included only 1 of 255 that recognized common cold coronaviruses.

Generated by immunoSEQ multiplex PCR, the TCRdb table keeps only in-frame clones and is missing some. The sample holds more than 20,000 clones; approximately 74% are singletons and the top ten take 2.5% to 4%. About this clone itself: Antigen specificity is unknown.

Antigen-specific CD4+ T cells were expanded with viral peptide pools in the ViraFEST assay before sequencing. The culture ran for roughly 10 days before CD4+ T cells were isolated. Vaccinated participants had no history of SARS-CoV-2 infection and tested negative for nucleocapsid antibodies. Culturing of around 1.9 million PBMC per well took place with roughly 10 IU/ml IL-2 and 10 ug/ml peptides. Germline CDR1 and CDR2: SGHTA and FQGNSA. The CDR3 sequence is 18 residues long. Unmatched junction bases numbered 4, after V lost 0 bases and J lost 1 base. The chain joins TRBV7-2 to TRBJ2-1; 12 bases are shared with TRBD2. The clonotype originates from a human donor who received a COVID-19 vaccine. Sequencing was performed on CD4+ T cells from PBMCs cultured with SARS-CoV-2 spike peptides, taken before COVID-19 vaccination. The DNA of the CDR3 is TGTGCCAGCAGCTTAGCGGGACTAGCGGGCTCATCCTACAATGAGCAGTTCTTC. Protein: CASSLAGLAGSSYNEQFF.